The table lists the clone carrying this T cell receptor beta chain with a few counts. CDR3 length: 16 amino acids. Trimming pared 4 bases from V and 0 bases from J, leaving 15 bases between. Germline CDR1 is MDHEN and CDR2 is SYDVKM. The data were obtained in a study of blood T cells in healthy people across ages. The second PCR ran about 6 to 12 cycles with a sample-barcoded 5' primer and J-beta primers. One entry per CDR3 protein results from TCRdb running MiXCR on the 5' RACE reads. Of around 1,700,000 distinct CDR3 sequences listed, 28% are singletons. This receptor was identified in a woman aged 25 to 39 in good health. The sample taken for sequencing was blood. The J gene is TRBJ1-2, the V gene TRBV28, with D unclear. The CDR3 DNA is TGTGCCAGCAGTTCTCATGGACGGTTCTCTAACTATGGCTACACCTTC. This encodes CASSSHGRFSNYGYTF.